This is a list of T cell receptor beta chains from one sample in a study of shared clonotypes between healthy human individuals. Clones were read by immunoSEQ multiplex PCR, and TCRdb kept only the in-frame ones, dropping some. The sample lists about 95,000 clones, roughly two thirds occurring once. Sequenced input: memory CD8+ T cells sorted from blood. The receptors come from a man aged 25-45 years in good health. CDR3s include the opening cysteine and the closing phenylalanine or tryptophan. A D gene is named only where the DNA matches it firmly. Expanded clones get a size class; other rows say once, few or many, or leave the size out.

J,size,V,D,CDR3,DNA
TRBJ2-5,.,TRBV7-9,.,CASSLAWEAQYF,TGTGCCAGCAGCTTAGCTTGGGAGGCCCAGTACTTC
TRBJ2-1,.,TRBV27,TRBD2,CASSLVGLADNEQFF,TGTGCCAGCAGTTTAGTTGGACTAGCGGACAATGAGCAGTTCTTC
TRBJ2-4,once,TRBV7-7,TRBD2,CASSLGLAGGLAKNIQYF,TGTGCTAGCAGCTTGGGACTAGCGGGAGGGCTAGCCAAAAACATTCAGTACTTC
TRBJ2-3,few,TRBV15,TRBD1,CATSRGPGTGADTQYF,TGTGCCACCAGCAGAGGGCCCGGGACAGGGGCAGATACGCAGTATTTT
TRBJ2-2,.,TRBV5-1,.,CASTPGVSDTGELFF,TGCGCCAGCACCCCCGGAGTATCGGACACCGGGGAGCTGTTTTTT
TRBJ2-7,.,TRBV6-5,.,CASISYEQYF,TGTGCCAGCATCTCCTACGAGCAGTACTTC
TRBJ1-5,.,TRBV2,.,CASSQGGTGNQPQHF,TGTGCCAGCAGCCAAGGGGGAACGGGCAATCAGCCCCAGCATTTT
TRBJ2-7,.,TRBV27,TRBD1,CASSLLGQGAYEQYF,TGTGCCAGCAGTTTACTGGGACAGGGAGCCTACGAGCAGTACTTC
TRBJ2-7,few,TRBV30,TRBD2,CAWSVVAGINYEQYF,TGTGCCTGGAGTGTAGTAGCGGGGATTAACTACGAGCAGTACTTC
TRBJ2-7,.,TRBV10-1,TRBD2,CASSLTSGIGDEQYF,TGCGCCAGCTCTCTCACTAGCGGGATAGGCGACGAGCAGTACTTC
TRBJ2-7,.,TRBV4-1,TRBD1,CASSPIGDRVHEQYF,TGCGCCAGCAGCCCGATCGGGGACAGGGTACACGAGCAGTACTTC
TRBJ2-7,few,TRBV7-3,.,CASSLPTNVHSYEQYF,TGTGCCAGCAGCTTACCTACGAACGTCCACTCCTACGAGCAGTACTTC
TRBJ2-1,.,TRBV7-6,TRBD2,CASSQERTSGNNEQFF,TGTGCCAGCAGCCAAGAAAGGACTAGCGGTAACAATGAGCAGTTCTTC
TRBJ2-1,few,TRBV18,.,CASSPVVTAFTNEQFF,TGTGCCAGCTCACCAGTCGTGACAGCGTTTACCAATGAGCAGTTCTTC
TRBJ1-1,.,TRBV25-1,.,CASTKSSNEAFF,TGTGCCAGCACTAAGAGCAGCAATGAAGCTTTCTTT
TRBJ2-7,.,TRBV28,.,CAARSGAYEQYF,TGTGCCGCACGATCGGGAGCCTACGAGCAGTACTTC
TRBJ2-7,many,TRBV6-5,.,CASSRQGGNEQYF,TGTGCCAGCAGCCGACAGGGAGGCAACGAGCAGTACTTC
TRBJ2-1,few,TRBV14,TRBD2,CASSLFTSGLYNEQFF,TGTGCCAGCAGTCTGTTCACTAGCGGCTTATACAATGAGCAGTTCTTC
TRBJ2-5,.,TRBV9,.,CASSPLGVETQYF,TGTGCCAGCAGCCCCCTGGGGGTGGAGACCCAGTACTTC
TRBJ1-1,few,TRBV19,.,CASSIYGRTQLPEAFF,TGTGCCAGTAGTATATACGGCCGGACCCAACTTCCTGAAGCTTTCTTT
TRBJ2-7,once,TRBV5-1,.,CASSLAGVASNEQYF,TGCGCCAGCAGCTTGGCCGGGGTAGCTTCTAACGAGCAGTACTTC
TRBJ2-1,.,TRBV6-4,.,CASSDSPGDYNEQFF,TGTGCCAGCAGTGATTCTCCAGGGGACTACAATGAGCAGTTCTTC
TRBJ2-3,.,TRBV9,.,CASVSGENPYTDTQYF,TGTGCCAGTGTCTCGGGAGAAAACCCATACACAGATACGCAGTATTTT
TRBJ2-3,.,TRBV5-4,.,CASSSSLLFSDTQYF,TGTGCCAGCAGCTCCTCCCTTCTGTTCTCGGATACGCAGTATTTT
TRBJ2-7,once,TRBV18,.,CASSPGHYEQYF,TGTGCCAGCTCGCCAGGACACTACGAGCAGTACTTC
TRBJ2-7,.,TRBV9,TRBD2,CASSVNSGRALYF,TGTGCCAGCAGCGTAAATAGCGGGAGGGCCCTGTACTTC
TRBJ2-1,.,TRBV6-1,.,CASSESEAPNEQFF,TGTGCCAGCAGTGAATCCGAAGCTCCCAATGAGCAGTTCTTC
TRBJ1-5,.,TRBV30,TRBD1,CAWRDRVRNQPQHF,TGTGCCTGGAGAGACAGGGTTCGGAATCAGCCCCAGCATTTT
TRBJ2-3,.,TRBV25-1,.,CATNRETDTQYF,TGTGCCACGAACAGGGAGACAGATACGCAGTATTTT
TRBJ2-1,few,TRBV29-1,TRBD2,CSLTSATYNEQFF,TGCAGTCTTACTAGCGCCACCTACAATGAGCAGTTCTTC
TRBJ2-5,once,TRBV7-9,TRBD1,CASRPGQGAHRETQYF,TGTGCCAGCAGACCCGGACAGGGGGCGCATAGGGAGACCCAGTACTTC
TRBJ2-1,.,TRBV28,TRBD2,CASSPLLAGGNNEQFF,TGTGCCAGCAGTCCTCTCCTAGCGGGAGGGAACAATGAGCAGTTCTTC
TRBJ2-6,many,TRBV7-8,.,CASSLAPGANVLTF,TGTGCCAGCAGCTTAGCTCCTGGGGCCAACGTCCTGACTTTC
TRBJ1-5,.,TRBV29-1,TRBD1,CSAWTGGEQPQHF,TGCAGCGCCTGGACAGGGGGCGAACAGCCCCAGCATTTT
TRBJ2-2,.,TRBV2,.,CASSVQGTGELFF,TGTGCCAGCAGTGTCCAGGGCACCGGGGAGCTGTTTTTT
TRBJ2-7,.,TRBV25-1,.,CASSPLGERAYEQYF,TGTGCCAGCAGCCCCCTCGGAGAGCGGGCCTACGAGCAGTACTTC
TRBJ1-4,few,TRBV29-1,.,CSVDLGFNEKLFF,TGCAGCGTTGACTTGGGGTTTAATGAAAAACTGTTTTTT
TRBJ1-4,.,TRBV4-1,.,CASSQVQGANEKLFF,TGCGCCAGCAGCCAAGTACAGGGAGCTAATGAAAAACTGTTTTTT
TRBJ2-5,few,TRBV7-9,.,CASSHAVAWETQYF,TGTGCCAGCAGCCATGCGGTGGCATGGGAGACCCAGTACTTC
TRBJ2-7,.,TRBV25-1,TRBD1,CASSEEVRDRASEQYF,TGTGCCAGCAGTGAAGAGGTCCGGGACAGGGCGAGCGAGCAGTACTTC
TRBJ2-7,.,TRBV28,.,CASSLGHDPYEQYF,TGTGCCAGCAGTTTAGGACATGATCCCTACGAGCAGTACTTC
TRBJ1-1,.,TRBV18,.,CASSPPRTALNTEAFF,TGTGCCAGCTCACCACCGAGGACGGCCCTGAACACTGAAGCTTTCTTT
TRBJ2-6,.,TRBV6-4,.,CASSYKNSGANVLTF,TGTGCCAGCAGTTACAAGAACTCTGGGGCCAACGTCCTGACTTTC
TRBJ1-3,.,TRBV29-1,.,CSVLTSSPSGNTIYF,TGCAGCGTACTTACTTCATCCCCCTCTGGAAACACCATATATTTT
TRBJ1-4,.,TRBV28,TRBD1,CASSRDRPNEKLFF,TGTGCCAGCAGTAGGGACAGGCCGAATGAAAAACTGTTTTTT
TRBJ1-6,once,TRBV18,TRBD1,CASSRWTGENSPLHF,TGTGCCAGCTCACGCTGGACAGGCGAAAATTCACCCCTCCACTTT
TRBJ2-1,.,TRBV6-5,.,CASSQNEGGGEQFF,TGTGCCAGCAGTCAAAACGAGGGAGGGGGTGAGCAGTTCTTC
TRBJ2-7,.,TRBV5-6,TRBD2,CASSLGLAGTSFFEQYF,TGTGCCAGCAGCTTAGGACTAGCGGGAACTTCTTTCTTCGAGCAGTACTTC
TRBJ2-1,.,TRBV27,TRBD2,CASTALAGGYNEQFF,TGTGCCAGCACCGCACTAGCGGGAGGCTACAATGAGCAGTTCTTC